This T cell receptor beta chain derives from a study of shared clonotypes between healthy human individuals. The naive CD8 subset, CD45RO-negative cells positively selected for CCR7, excluded terminally differentiated effector memory CD45RA+ cells. The V and J ends lost 7 bases and 8 bases, in that order; junction bases with no gene match: 13. The CDR3 is 14 residues long. CDR1 and CDR2 from the germline V gene are MDHEN and SYDVKM. Source study methods: Filtering of immunoSEQ junctional sequences could not match full-length read filtering. Some clones are missing from TCRdb's copy, which holds only in-frame ones; the method was immunoSEQ multiplex PCR. V, J and clone size are taken as reported in that table, and D and trimming were inferred from the DNA itself. The sample carries hundreds of thousands of clones, roughly 96% recorded once.

The clonotype comes from a woman between 25 and 40 years old in good health. V is TRBV28 and J is TRBJ1-2; 7 nucleotides align to TRBD1. Source material: naive CD8+ T cells sorted from blood. The CDR3 spells CASTATGRSGGYTF. The CDR3 DNA is TGTGCCAGCACCGCGACAGGGAGGTCCGGCGGCTACACCTTC.